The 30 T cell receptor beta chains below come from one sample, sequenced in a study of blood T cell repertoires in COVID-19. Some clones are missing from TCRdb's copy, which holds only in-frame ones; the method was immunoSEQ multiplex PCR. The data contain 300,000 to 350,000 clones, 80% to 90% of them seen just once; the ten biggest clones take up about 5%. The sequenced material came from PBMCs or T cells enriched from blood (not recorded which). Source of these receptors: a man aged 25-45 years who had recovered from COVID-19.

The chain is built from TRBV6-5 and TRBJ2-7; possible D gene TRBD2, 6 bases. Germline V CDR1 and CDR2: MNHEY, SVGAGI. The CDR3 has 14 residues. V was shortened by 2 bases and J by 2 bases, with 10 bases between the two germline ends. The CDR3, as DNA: TGTGCCAGCAGTTACGCGGGGCGTGCCTACGAGCAGTACTTC. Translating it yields CASSYAGRAYEQYF.

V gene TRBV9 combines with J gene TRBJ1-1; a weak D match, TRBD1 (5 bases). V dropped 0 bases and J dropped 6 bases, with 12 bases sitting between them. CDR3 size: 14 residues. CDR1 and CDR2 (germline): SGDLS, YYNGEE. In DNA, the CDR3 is TGTGCCAGCAGCGTAGACCGGGGGAAGGCTGAAGCTTTCTTT. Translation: CASSVDRGKAEAFF.

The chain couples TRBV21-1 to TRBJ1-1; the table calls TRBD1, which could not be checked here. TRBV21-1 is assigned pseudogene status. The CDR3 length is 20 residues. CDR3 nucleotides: TGTGCCAGCAGCAAAGTTCCGGGACAGGGGGCAGCGGGGCAAAACACTGAAGCTTTCTTT. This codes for CASSKVPGQGAAGQNTEAFF.

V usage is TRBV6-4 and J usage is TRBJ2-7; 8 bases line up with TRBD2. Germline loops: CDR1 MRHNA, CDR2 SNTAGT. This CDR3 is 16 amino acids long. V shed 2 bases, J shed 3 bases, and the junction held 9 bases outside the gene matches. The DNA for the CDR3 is TGTGCCAGCAGTGACCTGAGGCGGGAGGAGTTCTACGAGCAGTACTTC. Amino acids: CASSDLRREEFYEQYF.

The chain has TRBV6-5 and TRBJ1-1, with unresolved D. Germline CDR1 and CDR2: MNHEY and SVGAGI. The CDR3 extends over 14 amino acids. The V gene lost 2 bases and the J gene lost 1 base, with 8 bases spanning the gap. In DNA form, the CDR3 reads TGTGCCAGCAGTTACGGGCTGGGGAACACTGAAGCTTTCTTT. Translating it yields CASSYGLGNTEAFF.

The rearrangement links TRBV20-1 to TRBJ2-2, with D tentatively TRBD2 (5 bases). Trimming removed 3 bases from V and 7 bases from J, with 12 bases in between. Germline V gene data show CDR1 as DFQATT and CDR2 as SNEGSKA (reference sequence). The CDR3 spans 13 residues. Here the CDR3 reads CSASPVAIGELFF. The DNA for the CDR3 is TGCAGTGCTAGTCCGGTAGCGATCGGGGAGCTGTTTTTT.

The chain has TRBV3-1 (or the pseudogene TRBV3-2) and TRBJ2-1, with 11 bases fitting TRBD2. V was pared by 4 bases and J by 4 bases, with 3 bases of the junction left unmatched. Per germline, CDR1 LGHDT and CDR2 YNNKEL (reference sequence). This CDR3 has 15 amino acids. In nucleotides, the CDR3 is TGTGCCAGCAGCCCCACTAGCGGGGGATACAATGAGCAGTTCTTC. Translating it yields CASSPTSGGYNEQFF.

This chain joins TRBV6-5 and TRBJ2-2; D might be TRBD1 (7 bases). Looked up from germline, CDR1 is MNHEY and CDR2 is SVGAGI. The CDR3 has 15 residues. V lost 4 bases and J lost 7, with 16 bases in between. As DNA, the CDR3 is TGTGCCAGCAGTTTCGCCGGGACAGCGGGCGGGGAGCTGTTTTTT. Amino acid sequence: CASSFAGTAGGELFF.

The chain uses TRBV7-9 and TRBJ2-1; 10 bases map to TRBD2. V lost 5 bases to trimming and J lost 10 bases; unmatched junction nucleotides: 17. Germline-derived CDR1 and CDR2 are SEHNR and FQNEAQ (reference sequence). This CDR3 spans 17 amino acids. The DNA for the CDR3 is TGTGCCAGCAGCAACCCGGGGCTAGCGGGGGCCAGAGGGGAGCAGTTCTTC. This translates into CASSNPGLAGARGEQFF.

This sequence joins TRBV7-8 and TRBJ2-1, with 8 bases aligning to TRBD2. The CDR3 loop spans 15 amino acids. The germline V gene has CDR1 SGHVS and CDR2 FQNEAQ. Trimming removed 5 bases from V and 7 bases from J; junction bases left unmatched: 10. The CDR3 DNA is TGTGCCAGCAGCCCTTTCGGGGGGGGGCATAATGAGCAGTTCTTC. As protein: CASSPFGGGHNEQFF.

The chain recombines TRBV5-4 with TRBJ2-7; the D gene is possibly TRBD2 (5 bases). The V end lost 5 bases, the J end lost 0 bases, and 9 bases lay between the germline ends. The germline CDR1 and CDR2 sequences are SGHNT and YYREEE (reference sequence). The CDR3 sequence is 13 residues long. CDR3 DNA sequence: TGTGCCAGCAGATCCGGGGACTCCTACGAGCAGTACTTC. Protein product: CASRSGDSYEQYF. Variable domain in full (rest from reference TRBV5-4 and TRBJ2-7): ETGVTQSPTHLIKTRGQQVTLRCSSQSGHNTVSWYQQALGQGPQFIFQYYREEENGRGNFPPRFSGLQFPNYSSELNVNALELDDSALYLCASRSGDSYEQYFGPGTRLTVT.

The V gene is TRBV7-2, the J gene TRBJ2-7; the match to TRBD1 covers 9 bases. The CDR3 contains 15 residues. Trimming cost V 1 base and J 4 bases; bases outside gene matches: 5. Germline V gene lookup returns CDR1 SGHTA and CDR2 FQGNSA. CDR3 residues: CASSLEGQGLYEQYF. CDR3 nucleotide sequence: TGTGCCAGCAGCTTAGAGGGACAGGGTTTATACGAGCAGTACTTC. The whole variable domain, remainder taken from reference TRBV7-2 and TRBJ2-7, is GAGVSQSPSNKVTEKGKDVELRCDPISGHTALYWYRQSLGQGLEFLIYFQGNSAPDKSGLPSDRFSAERTGGSVSTLTIQRTQQEDSAVYLCASSLEGQGLYEQYFGPGTRLTVT.

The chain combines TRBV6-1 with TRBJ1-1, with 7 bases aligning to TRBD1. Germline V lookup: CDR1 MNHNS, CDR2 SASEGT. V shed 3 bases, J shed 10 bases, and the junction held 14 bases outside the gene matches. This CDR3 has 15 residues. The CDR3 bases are TGTGCCAGCAGTGATGGGACAGTAGGTTCCCTCCGAGCTTTCTTT. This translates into CASSDGTVGSLRAFF.

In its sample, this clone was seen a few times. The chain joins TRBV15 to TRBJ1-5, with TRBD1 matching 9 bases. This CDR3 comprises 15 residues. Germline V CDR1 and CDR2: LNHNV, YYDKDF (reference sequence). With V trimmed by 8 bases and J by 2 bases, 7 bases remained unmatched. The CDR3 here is CATQQGARGNQPQHF. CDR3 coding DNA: TGTGCCACCCAACAGGGGGCAAGAGGCAATCAGCCCCAGCATTTT.

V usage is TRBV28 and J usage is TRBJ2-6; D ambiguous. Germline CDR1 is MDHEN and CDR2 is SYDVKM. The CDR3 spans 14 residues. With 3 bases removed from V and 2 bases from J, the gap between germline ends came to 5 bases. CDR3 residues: CASSLVAGANVLTF. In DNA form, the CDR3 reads TGTGCCAGCAGTTTGGTAGCTGGGGCCAACGTCCTGACTTTC.

CDR3: CASSLGWTRGKLFF. The CDR3 DNA is TGTGCCAGCAGCTTGGGATGGACTAGGGGAAAACTGTTTTTT. The chain is built from TRBV5-6 and TRBJ1-4; D perhaps matches TRBD1 (5 bases). V gave up 0 bases and J gave up 10 bases, with 13 bases separating them. The germline gives CDR1 SGHDT, CDR2 YYEEEE. CDR3 length: 14 amino acids.

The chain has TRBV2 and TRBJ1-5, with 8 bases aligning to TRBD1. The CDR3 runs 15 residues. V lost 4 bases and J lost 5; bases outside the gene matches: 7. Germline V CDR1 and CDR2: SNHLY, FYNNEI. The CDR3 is CASSAASGGYQPQHF. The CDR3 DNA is TGTGCCAGCAGTGCCGCCTCAGGGGGCTATCAGCCCCAGCATTTT.

The CDR3 here is CASSLTGQGSPLHF. In DNA form, the CDR3 reads TGTGCCAGCAGCTTAACGGGACAGGGGTCACCCCTCCACTTT. The V and J genes are TRBV7-3 and TRBJ1-6; 10 bases map to TRBD1. The germline V gene has CDR1 SGHTA and CDR2 FQGTGA. The length of the CDR3 is 14 residues. The ends lost 0 bases at V and 10 bases at J; junction bases unmatched: 0.

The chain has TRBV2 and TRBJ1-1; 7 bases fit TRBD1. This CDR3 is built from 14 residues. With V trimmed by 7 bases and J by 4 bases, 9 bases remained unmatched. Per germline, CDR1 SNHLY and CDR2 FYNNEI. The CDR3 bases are TGTGCCAGCAAGAGAGGGGGCGGGCTCACTGAAGCTTTCTTT. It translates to CASKRGGGLTEAFF.

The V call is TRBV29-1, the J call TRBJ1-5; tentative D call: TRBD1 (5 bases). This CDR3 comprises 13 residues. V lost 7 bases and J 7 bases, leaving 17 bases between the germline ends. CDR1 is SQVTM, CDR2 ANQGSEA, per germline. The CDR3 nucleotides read TGCAGCGCTCAGCGGGGGATTGGGCAGCCCCAGCATTTT. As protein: CSAQRGIGQPQHF.

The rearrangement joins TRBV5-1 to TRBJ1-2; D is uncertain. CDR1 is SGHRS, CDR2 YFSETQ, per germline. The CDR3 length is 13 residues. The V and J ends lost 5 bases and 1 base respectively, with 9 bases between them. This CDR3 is CASRREGNYGYTF. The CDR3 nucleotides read TGCGCCAGCAGACGAGAGGGTAACTATGGCTACACCTTC.

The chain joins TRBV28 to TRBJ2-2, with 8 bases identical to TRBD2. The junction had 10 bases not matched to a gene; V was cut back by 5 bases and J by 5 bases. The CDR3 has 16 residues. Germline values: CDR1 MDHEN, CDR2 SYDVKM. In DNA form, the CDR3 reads TGTGCCAGCAGTCTCGGGCGGGGGGCCCAAACCGGGGAGCTGTTTTTT. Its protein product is CASSLGRGAQTGELFF.

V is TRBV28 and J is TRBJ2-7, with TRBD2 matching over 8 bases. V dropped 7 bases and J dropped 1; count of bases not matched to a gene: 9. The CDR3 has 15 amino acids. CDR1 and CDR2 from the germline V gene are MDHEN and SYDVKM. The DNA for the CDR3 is TGTGCCAGCATTCCGCCTAGCGGGTTGTCCTACGAGCAGTACTTC. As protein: CASIPPSGLSYEQYF.

The CDR3 protein is CASSEAPRTGVGYTF. CDR3 nucleotide sequence: TGTGCCAGCAGTGAAGCGCCTCGGACAGGGGTTGGCTACACCTTC. The rearrangement links TRBV6-1 to TRBJ1-2; TRBD1 matches 9 bases. Germline CDR1 MNHNS, CDR2 SASEGT. Losses at the gene ends were 0 bases for V and 7 bases for J; bases not matched to a gene: 6. The CDR3 has 15 residues.

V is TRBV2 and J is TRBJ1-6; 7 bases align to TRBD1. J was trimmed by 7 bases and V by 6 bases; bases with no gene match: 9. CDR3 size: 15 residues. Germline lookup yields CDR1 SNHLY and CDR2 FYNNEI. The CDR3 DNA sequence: TGTGCCAGCAGCGTCGACAGGGTTGACAATTCACCCCTCCACTTT. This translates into CASSVDRVDNSPLHF.

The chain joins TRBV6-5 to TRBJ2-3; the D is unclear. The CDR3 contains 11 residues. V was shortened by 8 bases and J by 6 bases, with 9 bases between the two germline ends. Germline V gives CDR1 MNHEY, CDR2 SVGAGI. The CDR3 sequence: CASAEYDTQYF. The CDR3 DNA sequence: TGTGCCAGCGCCGAGTATGATACGCAGTATTTT.

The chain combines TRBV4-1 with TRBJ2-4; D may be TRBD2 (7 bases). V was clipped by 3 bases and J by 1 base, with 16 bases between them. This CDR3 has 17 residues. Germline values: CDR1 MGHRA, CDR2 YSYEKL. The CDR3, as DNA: TGCGCCAGCAGCCAGCTGTTGCGGGGGCGGGCCAAAAACATTCAGTACTTC. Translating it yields CASSQLLRGRAKNIQYF.

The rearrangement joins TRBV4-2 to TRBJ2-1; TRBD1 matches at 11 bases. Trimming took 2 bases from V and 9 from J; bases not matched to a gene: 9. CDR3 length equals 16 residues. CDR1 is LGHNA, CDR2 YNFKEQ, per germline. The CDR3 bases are TGTGCCAGCAGCCAATCGGACAGGGGGCCATTCGGTGAGCAGTTCTTC. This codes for CASSQSDRGPFGEQFF.

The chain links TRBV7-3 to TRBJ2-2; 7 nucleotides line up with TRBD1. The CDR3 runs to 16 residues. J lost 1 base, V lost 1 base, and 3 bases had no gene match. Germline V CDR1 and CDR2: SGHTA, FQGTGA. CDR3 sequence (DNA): TGTGCCAGCAGCTTAAATCCAGGGGGGAACACCGGGGAGCTGTTTTTT. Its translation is CASSLNPGGNTGELFF.

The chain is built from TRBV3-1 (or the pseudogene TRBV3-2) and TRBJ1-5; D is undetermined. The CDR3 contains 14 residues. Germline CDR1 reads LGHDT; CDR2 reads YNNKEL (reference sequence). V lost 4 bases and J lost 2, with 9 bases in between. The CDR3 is CASSLGRRNQPQHF. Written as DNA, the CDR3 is TGTGCCAGCAGCCTTGGGAGACGCAATCAGCCCCAGCATTTT.